This T cell receptor beta chain was sequenced during a study of blood T cell repertoires in COVID-19. At the level of the study: Samples representing acute and convalescent COVID-19 were sourced from the United States, Italy and Spain.

How the authors handled the data: Reference gene primer amplification gave estimated nucleated cell counts. Using immunoSEQ multiplex PCR, the repertoire was profiled, and TCRdb retains in-frame clones only, with some absent. That table gives V, J and clone size, and the DNA gave D and trimming. The repertoire has around 100,000 clones, about 85% of them found once; the top ten carry around an eighth. CDR3 length equals 15 residues. V was pared by 4 bases and J by 0 bases, with 12 bases between. Germline values: CDR1 SGHVS, CDR2 FQNEAQ. This TCR derives from a man aged 50-59 years with active or convalescent COVID-19. This chain joins TRBV7-8 and TRBJ1-1; TRBD1 is a possible D gene (6 bases). The sequenced material came from peripheral blood. The DNA for the CDR3 is TGTGCCAGCAGCTCAAGGACAGCGATGAACACTGAAGCTTTCTTT. The encoded protein is CASSSRTAMNTEAFF.